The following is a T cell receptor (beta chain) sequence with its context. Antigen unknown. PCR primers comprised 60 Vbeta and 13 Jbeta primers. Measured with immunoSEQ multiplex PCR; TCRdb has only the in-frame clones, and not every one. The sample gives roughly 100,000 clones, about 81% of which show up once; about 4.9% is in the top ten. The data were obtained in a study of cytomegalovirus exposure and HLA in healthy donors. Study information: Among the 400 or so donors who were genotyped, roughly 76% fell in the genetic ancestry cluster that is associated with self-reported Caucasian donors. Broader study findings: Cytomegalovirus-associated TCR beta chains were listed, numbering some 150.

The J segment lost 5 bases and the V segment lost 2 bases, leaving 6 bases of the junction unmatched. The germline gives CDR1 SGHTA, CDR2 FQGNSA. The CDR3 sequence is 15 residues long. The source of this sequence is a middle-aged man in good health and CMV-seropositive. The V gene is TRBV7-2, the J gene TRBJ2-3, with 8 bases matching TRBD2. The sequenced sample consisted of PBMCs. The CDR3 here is CASSLFTGGQDTQYF. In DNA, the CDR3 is TGTGCCAGCAGCTTATTCACGGGGGGGCAAGATACGCAGTATTTT.